The 4 T cell receptor beta chains in this list originate from one sample, sequenced in a study of shared clonotypes between healthy human individuals. Data came from immunoSEQ multiplex PCR; TCRdb stores just in-frame clones and leaves some out. Counted here are 2 million to 2.5 million clones, under 95% occurring once; the ten biggest clones make up more than 0.35%. The specimen sequenced was naive CD4+ T cells from PBMCs. The sample's subset: CD45RA+ positively selected. These TCRs come from a man between 18 and 35 years old in good health. Some clones in this sample may be carry-over from other donors' samples.

This clone turned up a few times. V is TRBV18 and J is TRBJ1-1, with D possibly being TRBD1 (6 bases). The CDR3 extends over 14 amino acids. V was shortened by 3 bases and J by 5 bases, with 13 bases between the two germline ends. Germline loops: CDR1 KGHSH, CDR2 LQKENI. Here the CDR3 reads CASSPQGKRTEAFF. The CDR3 DNA is TGTGCCAGCTCACCCCAGGGGAAGCGGACTGAAGCTTTCTTT.

The chain has TRBV5-8 and TRBJ1-2; 8 bases are a match to TRBD1. V lost 0 bases, J lost 7 bases, and 5 bases stayed unmatched. This CDR3 is built from 14 residues. CDR1 and CDR2 from the germline V gene are SGHTS and YDEGEE. In DNA, the CDR3 is TGTGCCAGCAGCTTGGGACAGGGGCTTTTTGGCTACACCTTC. It is translated as CASSLGQGLFGYTF.

The chain has TRBV25-1 and TRBJ2-5; D not resolved. CDR1 is MGHDK and CDR2 is SYGVNS in the germline V gene. V was shortened by 1 base and J by 5 bases, with 14 bases between the two germline ends. This CDR3 spans 15 amino acids. CDR3 DNA: TGTGCCAGCAGTGAATCGTATGTGCTGGGCGAGACCCAGTACTTC. Translated, it gives CASSESYVLGETQYF.

This chain uses TRBV6-6 with TRBJ2-7, with 10 bases aligning to TRBD1. With 4 bases clipped from V and 0 bases from J, the junction kept 0 bases outside the gene matches. The CDR3 loop spans 14 amino acids. Germline loops: CDR1 MNHNY, CDR2 SVGAGI (reference sequence). The CDR3 DNA follows: TGTGCCAGCAGTTGGGACAGGGGCTCCTACGAGCAGTACTTC. This codes for CASSWDRGSYEQYF.